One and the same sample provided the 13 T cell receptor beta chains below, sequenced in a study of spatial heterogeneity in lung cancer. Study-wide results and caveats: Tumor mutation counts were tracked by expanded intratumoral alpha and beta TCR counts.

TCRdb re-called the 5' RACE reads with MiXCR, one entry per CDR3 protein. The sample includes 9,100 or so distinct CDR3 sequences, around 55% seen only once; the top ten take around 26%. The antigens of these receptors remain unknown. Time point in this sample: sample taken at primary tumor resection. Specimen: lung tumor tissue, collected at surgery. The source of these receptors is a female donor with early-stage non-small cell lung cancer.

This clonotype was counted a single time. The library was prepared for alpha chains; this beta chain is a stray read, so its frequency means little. The DNA for the CDR3 is TGTGCCATCCGCGAGGGAGCTGAAGCTTTCTTT. It yields the protein CAIREGAEAFF. The genes are TRBV6-2 or TRBV6-3 and TRBJ1-1; D call uncertain. The V end lost 10 bases, the J end lost 6 bases, and 12 bases lay between the germline ends. CDR3 length: 11 residues. CDR1 and CDR2 from the germline V gene are MNHEY and SVGEGT.

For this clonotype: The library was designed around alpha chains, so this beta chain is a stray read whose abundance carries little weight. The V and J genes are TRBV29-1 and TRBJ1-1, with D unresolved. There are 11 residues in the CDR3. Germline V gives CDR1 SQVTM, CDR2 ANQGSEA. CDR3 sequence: CSGRKPGEAFF. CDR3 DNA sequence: TGCAGTGGACGGAAACCAGGTGAAGCTTTCTTT. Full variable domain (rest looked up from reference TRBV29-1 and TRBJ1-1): SAVISQKPSRDICQRGTSLTIQCQVDSQVTMMFWYRQQPGQSLTLIATANQGSEATYESGFVIDKFPISRPNLTFSTLTVSNMSPEDSSIYLCSGRKPGEAFFGQGTRLTVV.

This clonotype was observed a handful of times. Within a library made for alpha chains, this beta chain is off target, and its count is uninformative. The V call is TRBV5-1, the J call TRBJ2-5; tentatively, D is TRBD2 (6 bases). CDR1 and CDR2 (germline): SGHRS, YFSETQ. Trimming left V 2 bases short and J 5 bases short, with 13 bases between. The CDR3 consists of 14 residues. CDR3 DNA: TGCGCCAGCAGCTTTACCCCGGAGGGGGAGACCCAGTACTTC. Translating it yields CASSFTPEGETQYF.

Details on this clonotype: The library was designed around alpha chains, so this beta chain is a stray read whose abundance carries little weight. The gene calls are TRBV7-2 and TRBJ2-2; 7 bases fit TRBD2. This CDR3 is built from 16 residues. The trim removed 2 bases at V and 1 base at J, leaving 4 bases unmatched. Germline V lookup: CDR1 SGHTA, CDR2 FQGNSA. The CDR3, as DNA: TGTGCCAGCAGCTTAAGCGGGGCTGTGAACACCGGGGAGCTGTTTTTT. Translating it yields CASSLSGAVNTGELFF.

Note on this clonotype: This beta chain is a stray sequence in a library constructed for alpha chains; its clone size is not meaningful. The CDR3 region has the DNA TGTGCCAGCAGCTTTGGGGGACCCTTTTCACGGCTGATCTACGAGCAGTACTTC. Protein sequence: CASSFGGPFSRLIYEQYF. The chain links TRBV12-3 or TRBV12-4 to TRBJ2-7; the D call may be TRBD1 or TRBD2 (5 bases each). The CDR3 loop spans 18 amino acids. Trimming shortened V by 6 bases and J by 3 bases, and 27 bases separated the two germline ends.

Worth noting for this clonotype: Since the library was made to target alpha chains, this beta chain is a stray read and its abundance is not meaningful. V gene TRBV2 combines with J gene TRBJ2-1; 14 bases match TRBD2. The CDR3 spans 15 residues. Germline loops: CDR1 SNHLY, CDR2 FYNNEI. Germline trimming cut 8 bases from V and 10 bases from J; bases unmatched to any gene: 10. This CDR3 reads CASGRLAGGPAEQFF. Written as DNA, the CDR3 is TGTGCCAGCGGTAGACTAGCGGGGGGGCCAGCCGAGCAGTTCTTC.

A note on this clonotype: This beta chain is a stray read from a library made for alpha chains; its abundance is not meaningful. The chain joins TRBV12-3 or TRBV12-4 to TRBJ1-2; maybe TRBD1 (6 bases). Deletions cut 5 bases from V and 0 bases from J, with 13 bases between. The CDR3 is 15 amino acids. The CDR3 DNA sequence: TGTGCCAGCAGTCCTCAGACAGGCGCTAACTATGGCTACACCTTC. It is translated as CASSPQTGANYGYTF.

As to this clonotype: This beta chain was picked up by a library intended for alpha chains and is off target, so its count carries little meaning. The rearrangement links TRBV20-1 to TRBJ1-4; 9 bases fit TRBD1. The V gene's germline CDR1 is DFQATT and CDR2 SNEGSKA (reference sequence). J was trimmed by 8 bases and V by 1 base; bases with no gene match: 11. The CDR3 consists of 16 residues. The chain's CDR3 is CSARVLGQGLGEKLFF. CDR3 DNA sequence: TGCAGTGCTAGAGTATTGGGACAGGGACTAGGAGAAAAACTGTTTTTT.

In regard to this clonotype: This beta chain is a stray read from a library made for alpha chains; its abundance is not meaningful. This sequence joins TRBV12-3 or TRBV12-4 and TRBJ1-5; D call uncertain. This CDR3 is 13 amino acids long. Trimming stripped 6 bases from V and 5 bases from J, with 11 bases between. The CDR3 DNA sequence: TGTGCCAGCAGAACGACCACCGATCAGCCCCAGCATTTT. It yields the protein CASRTTTDQPQHF.

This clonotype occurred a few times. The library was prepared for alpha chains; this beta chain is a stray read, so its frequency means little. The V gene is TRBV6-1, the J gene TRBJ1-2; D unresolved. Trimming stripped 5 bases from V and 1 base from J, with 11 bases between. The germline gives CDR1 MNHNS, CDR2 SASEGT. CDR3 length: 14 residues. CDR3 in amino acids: CASSPRALNYGYTF. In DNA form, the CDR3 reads TGTGCCAGCAGTCCCCGGGCCCTTAACTATGGCTACACCTTC.

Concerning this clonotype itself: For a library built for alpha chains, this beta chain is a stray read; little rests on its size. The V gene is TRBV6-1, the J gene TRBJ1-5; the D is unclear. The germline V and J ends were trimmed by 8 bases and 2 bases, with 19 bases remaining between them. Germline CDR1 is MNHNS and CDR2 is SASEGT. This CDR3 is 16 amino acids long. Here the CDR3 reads CASLPGGRVGNQPQHF. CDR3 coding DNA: TGTGCCAGCCTACCAGGTGGCCGGGTAGGCAATCAGCCCCAGCATTTT.

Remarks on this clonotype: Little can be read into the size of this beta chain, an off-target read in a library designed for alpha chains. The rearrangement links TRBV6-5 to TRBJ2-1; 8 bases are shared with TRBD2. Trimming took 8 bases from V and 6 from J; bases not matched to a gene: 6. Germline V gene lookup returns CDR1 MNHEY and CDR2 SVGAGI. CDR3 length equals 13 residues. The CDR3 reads CASARGGGNEQFF. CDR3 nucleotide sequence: TGTGCCAGCGCCCGGGGGGGAGGCAATGAGCAGTTCTTC.

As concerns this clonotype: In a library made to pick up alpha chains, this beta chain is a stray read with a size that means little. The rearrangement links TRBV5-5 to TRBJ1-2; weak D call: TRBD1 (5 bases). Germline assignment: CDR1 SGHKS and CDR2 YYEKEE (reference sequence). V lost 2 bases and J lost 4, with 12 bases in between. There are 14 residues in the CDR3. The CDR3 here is CASSLGDGTYGYTF. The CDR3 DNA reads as TGTGCCAGCAGCTTAGGTGACGGGACCTATGGCTACACCTTC.